Shown below are 27 T cell receptor beta chains from a single sample sequenced in a study of shared clonotypes between healthy human individuals. Measured with immunoSEQ multiplex PCR; TCRdb has only the in-frame clones, and not every one. The table has roughly 700,000 clones, 90% seen once; the top ten hold 34%. The sequencing input was memory CD8+ T cells from PBMCs. Subset in this sample: CD45RO+ cells pooled with CCR7-negative TemRA cells. The receptor source for this set is a man aged 18 to 35 in good health. Some clones in this sample may be carry-over from other donors' samples.

The chain recombines TRBV29-1 with TRBJ2-7; 8 bases align to TRBD2. V lost 3 bases, J lost 5 bases, and 9 bases stayed unmatched. The CDR3 spans 14 residues. The germline V gene has CDR1 SQVTM and CDR2 ANQGSEA. The CDR3 protein is CSVDGVGLADEQYF. CDR3 DNA: TGCAGCGTTGACGGGGTTGGACTAGCAGACGAGCAGTACTTC.

J is TRBJ1-2 and V is TRBV5-5; 7 bases line up with TRBD1. CDR1 is SGHKS and CDR2 is YYEKEE in the germline V gene (reference sequence). The CDR3 has 15 residues. The V and J ends lost 1 base and 4 bases, in that order; junction bases with no gene match: 7. The CDR3 bases are TGTGCCAGCAGCTTGCCCCGGGACAGCGTCTATGGCTACACCTTC. This codes for CASSLPRDSVYGYTF.

The rearrangement links TRBV19 to TRBJ2-7; TRBD1 aligns across 10 bases. The CDR3 contains 14 residues. The V gene end was trimmed by 3 bases and the J gene end by 6 bases; junction bases not matched to a gene: 5. CDR1 and CDR2 from the germline V gene are LNHDA and SQIVND (reference sequence). The CDR3 reads CASSIVGTGAEQYF. In DNA form, the CDR3 reads TGTGCCAGTAGTATTGTAGGGACAGGGGCCGAGCAGTACTTC.

This clone turned up a few times. The V call is TRBV4-1, the J call TRBJ2-7; 10 bases fit TRBD2. The CDR3 consists of 16 residues. After removal of 2 bases from V and 0 bases from J, the junction contained 4 bases not matched to a gene. CDR1 and CDR2 (germline): MGHRA, YSYEKL. The CDR3 here is CASSQWASGSSYEQYF. In DNA, the CDR3 is TGCGCCAGCAGCCAATGGGCTAGCGGGAGCTCCTACGAGCAGTACTTC.

Ten or more counts support this clone. This specimen includes other DNA sequences encoding the same CDR3. The chain joins TRBV5-1 to TRBJ2-5; no reliable D call. The CDR3 spans 13 residues. Germline V gene data show CDR1 as SGHRS and CDR2 as YFSETQ. Trimming shortened V by 4 bases and J by 5 bases, and 12 bases separated the two germline ends. CDR3 coding DNA: TGCGCCAGCAGCCCCGGGCGATTTGAGACCCAGTACTTC. Translation gives CASSPGRFETQYF.

This rearrangement joins TRBV25-1 to TRBJ1-2; D remains ambiguous. The CDR3 is 13 residues long. The germline V and J ends were trimmed by 1 base and 5 bases, with 8 bases remaining between them. Germline CDR1 and CDR2: MGHDK and SYGVNS. The CDR3 is CASSELQSYGYTF. The CDR3 coding sequence is TGTGCCAGCAGTGAATTGCAGTCTTATGGCTACACCTTC.

The chain couples TRBV28 to TRBJ1-1; 10 bases line up with TRBD1. Germline V gene sequence: CDR1 MDHEN, CDR2 SYDVKM. V lost 5 bases, J lost 4 bases, and 4 bases stayed unmatched. The CDR3 sequence is 14 residues long. CDR3 region: CASSIGTGVTEAFF. The CDR3 nucleotides read TGTGCCAGCAGTATAGGGACAGGGGTCACTGAAGCTTTCTTT.

The chain joins TRBV7-8 to TRBJ2-1, with 7 nucleotides matching TRBD2. Trimming took 1 base from V and 4 from J; bases not matched to a gene: 4. Germline assignment: CDR1 SGHVS and CDR2 FQNEAQ. The CDR3 covers 15 residues. The CDR3 DNA follows: TGTGCCAGCAGCTTAGGGCTAGCGGTTTACAATGAGCAGTTCTTC. It specifies CASSLGLAVYNEQFF.

This clone has just one count. The chain joins TRBV30 to TRBJ1-4, with D perhaps matching TRBD1 (5 bases). Trimming stripped 0 bases from V and 4 bases from J, with 9 bases between. The CDR3 is 14 residues long. Germline CDR1 is GTSNPN and CDR2 is SVGIG (reference sequence). For the CDR3, the DNA is TGTGCCTGGAGTGTACAGGATATTAATGAAAAACTGTTTTTT. Translated, it gives CAWSVQDINEKLFF.

The chain links TRBV27 to TRBJ1-1; no reliable D call. V was shortened by 5 bases and J by 11 bases, with 15 bases between the two germline ends. Germline V gives CDR1 MNHEY, CDR2 SMNVEV (reference sequence). CDR3 length: 12 amino acids. CDR3 region: CASSTTRRPAFF. Here the CDR3 DNA reads TGTGCCAGCAGTACTACCCGTCGCCCGGCTTTCTTT.

V gene TRBV7-9 combines with J gene TRBJ1-1, with TRBD1 as a possible D gene (5 bases). Germline CDR1 is SEHNR and CDR2 is FQNEAQ (reference sequence). The CDR3 sequence is 17 residues long. Trimming stripped 0 bases from V and 2 bases from J, with 16 bases between. The CDR3 protein is CASSLAPGIWTNTEAFF. The CDR3 DNA follows: TGTGCCAGCAGCTTAGCGCCAGGGATCTGGACAAACACTGAAGCTTTCTTT.

The chain recombines TRBV7-6 with TRBJ2-1; a possible D gene is TRBD2 (6 bases). CDR3 length: 17 amino acids. In germline, CDR1 is SGHVS, CDR2 FNYEAQ. Trimming removed 2 bases from V and 5 bases from J, with 19 bases in between. The CDR3 region is CASSLLVRGGTNNEQFF. The CDR3 DNA reads as TGTGCCAGCAGCTTATTGGTCCGCGGCGGGACGAACAATGAGCAGTTCTTC.

The rearrangement uses TRBV27 and TRBJ2-2, with 9 positions matching TRBD2. Germline V gene data show CDR1 as MNHEY and CDR2 as SMNVEV (reference sequence). After removal of 5 bases from V and 2 bases from J, the junction contained 21 bases not matched to a gene. This CDR3 is 21 amino acids long. This chain's CDR3 is CASSPLGASGIFRSNTGELFF. In DNA, the CDR3 is TGTGCCAGCAGTCCCCTCGGGGCTAGCGGGATTTTCAGGTCAAACACCGGGGAGCTGTTTTTT.

The V call is TRBV27, the J call TRBJ2-7; D unresolved. The CDR3 extends over 14 amino acids. The germline V and J ends were trimmed by 2 bases and 6 bases, with 14 bases remaining between them. Germline V lookup: CDR1 MNHEY, CDR2 SMNVEV (reference sequence). The CDR3 nucleotides read TGTGCCAGCAGTTTAACAGTCGAAAGTGTCGAGCAGTACTTC. This gives the protein CASSLTVESVEQYF.

The J gene is TRBJ2-7, the V gene TRBV27; 12 nucleotides align to TRBD2. This CDR3 contains 16 residues. The germline CDR1 and CDR2 sequences are MNHEY and SMNVEV (reference sequence). V gave up 5 bases and J gave up 5 bases; unmatched junction bases: 10. The CDR3 nucleotides read TGTGCCAGCAGTCACATTCTAGCGGGAGGGCCCCACGAGCAGTACTTC. This translates into CASSHILAGGPHEQYF.

V is TRBV11-1 and J is TRBJ2-7; D is undetermined. The CDR3 runs 17 residues. V was shortened by 2 bases and J by 0 bases, with 17 bases between the two germline ends. CDR1 is SGHAT and CDR2 is FQDESV in the germline V gene (reference sequence). DNA of the CDR3: TGTGCCAGCAGCTTAAGAGGTGGCGGTTGGACCTCCTACGAGCAGTACTTC. Protein product: CASSLRGGGWTSYEQYF.

The chain links TRBV11-3 to TRBJ2-7; 7 bases are shared with TRBD1. This CDR3 is built from 15 residues. The V gene's germline CDR1 is SGHNT and CDR2 YENEEA. J was trimmed by 8 bases and V by 5 bases; bases with no gene match: 15. The CDR3 spells CASSTPGQDHTKQYF. The CDR3 bases are TGTGCCAGCAGCACACCCGGACAGGACCACACCAAGCAGTACTTC.

The V call is TRBV27, the J call TRBJ2-3, with D perhaps matching TRBD1 (6 bases). CDR1 and CDR2 (germline): MNHEY, SMNVEV (reference sequence). This CDR3 has 13 residues. Trimming took off 6 bases at V and 4 bases at J, with 11 bases between the two ends. The CDR3: CASRLDRSDTQYF. The CDR3 bases are TGTGCCAGCAGATTGGACAGATCAGATACGCAGTATTTT.

The rearrangement joins TRBV4-1 to TRBJ1-1, with no clear D. Per germline, CDR1 MGHRA and CDR2 YSYEKL. Trimming took off 3 bases at V and 6 bases at J, with 14 bases between the two ends. The CDR3 length is 14 residues. DNA of the CDR3: TGCGCCAGCAGCCATTATCCCGTAGTTGCTGAAGCTTTCTTT. Residues: CASSHYPVVAEAFF.

The chain joins TRBV4-1 to TRBJ2-3; D uncertain. Trimming cost V 4 bases and J 6 bases, with 11 bases left between them. The CDR3 consists of 13 residues. Per the germline V gene, CDR1 is MGHRA and CDR2 is YSYEKL. The CDR3, as DNA: TGCGCCAGCAGCCCAATGCCATGGGATACGCAGTATTTT. Translation: CASSPMPWDTQYF.

V is TRBV4-1 and J is TRBJ2-7; 14 nucleotides align to TRBD2. This CDR3 contains 14 residues. The V and J ends lost 4 bases and 9 bases, in that order; junction bases with no gene match: 5. The germline gives CDR1 MGHRA, CDR2 YSYEKL. CDR3 sequence reads: CASSPTTSGRVQYF. CDR3 bases: TGCGCCAGCAGCCCAACGACTAGCGGGAGGGTGCAGTACTTC.

The rearrangement links TRBV19 to TRBJ2-1; 12 bases line up with TRBD1. The CDR3 covers 16 residues. V lost 6 bases, J lost 6 bases, and 9 bases stayed unmatched. Germline V gene data show CDR1 as LNHDA and CDR2 as SQIVND (reference sequence). The CDR3 reads CASRPPGQGALNEQFF. CDR3 coding DNA: TGTGCCAGTAGACCCCCGGGACAGGGGGCACTCAATGAGCAGTTCTTC.

The count of this clone is one. Other nucleotide sequences from this sample produce the same CDR3. This chain links TRBV5-1 with TRBJ1-1; unclear D gene. The V gene's germline CDR1 is SGHRS and CDR2 YFSETQ. The CDR3 loop spans 13 amino acids. Trimming stripped 0 bases from V and 2 bases from J, with 5 bases between. The CDR3: CASSLGSNTEAFF. In nucleotides, the CDR3 is TGCGCCAGCAGCTTGGGATCAAACACTGAAGCTTTCTTT.

The chain joins TRBV5-5 to TRBJ2-1; D unclear. The germline V gene encodes CDR1 SGHKS and CDR2 YYEKEE (reference sequence). V was trimmed by 4 bases and J by 5 bases, leaving 16 bases between them. The CDR3 sequence is 15 residues long. The CDR3 protein is CASSPRWNSHNEQFF. CDR3 DNA: TGTGCCAGCAGCCCTCGGTGGAACAGCCACAATGAGCAGTTCTTC.

V usage is TRBV18 and J usage is TRBJ2-3; no firm D call. V was clipped by 0 bases and J by 3 bases, with 13 bases between them. The germline CDR1 and CDR2 sequences are KGHSH and LQKENI. There are 16 residues in the CDR3. The CDR3 protein is CASSPPGYFGTDTQYF. The CDR3 coding sequence is TGTGCCAGCTCACCACCTGGGTACTTCGGGACAGATACGCAGTATTTT.

The chain has TRBV10-2 and TRBJ1-4; D is unresolved. Trimming left V 5 bases short and J 7 bases short, with 8 bases between. The CDR3 has 12 amino acids. Germline CDR1 reads WSHSY; CDR2 reads SAAADI. CDR3 coding DNA: TGCGCCAGCAGTCTGAACGGTGAAAAACTGTTTTTT. Encoded protein: CASSLNGEKLFF.

The V and J genes are TRBV7-9 and TRBJ2-1; 7 bases fit TRBD2. Losses at the gene ends were 5 bases for V and 4 bases for J; bases not matched to a gene: 11. Germline loops: CDR1 SEHNR, CDR2 FQNEAQ (reference sequence). The CDR3 sequence is 16 residues long. The CDR3: CASSPPGAGEYNEQFF. The CDR3 DNA sequence: TGTGCCAGCAGCCCCCCTGGGGCGGGGGAATACAATGAGCAGTTCTTC.